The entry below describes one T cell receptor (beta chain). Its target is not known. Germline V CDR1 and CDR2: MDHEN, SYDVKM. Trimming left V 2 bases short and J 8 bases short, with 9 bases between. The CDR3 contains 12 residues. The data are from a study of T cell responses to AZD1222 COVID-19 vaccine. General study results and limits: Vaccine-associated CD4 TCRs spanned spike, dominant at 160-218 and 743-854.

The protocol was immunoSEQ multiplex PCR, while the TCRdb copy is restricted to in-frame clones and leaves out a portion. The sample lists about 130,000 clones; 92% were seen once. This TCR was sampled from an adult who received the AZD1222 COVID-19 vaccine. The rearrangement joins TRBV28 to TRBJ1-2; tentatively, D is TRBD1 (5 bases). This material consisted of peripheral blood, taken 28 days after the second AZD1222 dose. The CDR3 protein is CASSLVRDGYTF. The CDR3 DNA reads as TGTGCCAGCAGTTTAGTGAGGGACGGCTACACCTTC.